The next 22 T cell receptor beta chains were all read from a single sample in a study of cytomegalovirus exposure and HLA in healthy donors. In the PCR, 60 Vbeta and 13 Jbeta primers were used. Repertoires were generated with immunoSEQ multiplex PCR, while TCRdb's copy carries only in-frame clones and drops some. In the table there are 140,000 or so clones, about 80% of which are singletons. The specimen was PBMCs. These receptors all come from a man aged 35-49 years in good health and CMV-seronegative.

This clone was recorded a few times. The chain joins TRBV7-8 to TRBJ2-1; 7 positions match TRBD2. With 2 bases clipped from V and 0 bases from J, the junction kept 4 bases outside the gene matches. This CDR3 is 16 amino acids long. Looked up from germline, CDR1 is SGHVS and CDR2 is FQNEAQ. This CDR3 is CASSLTSVSSYNEQFF. CDR3 coding DNA: TGTGCCAGCAGCTTAACTAGCGTCAGCTCCTACAATGAGCAGTTCTTC.

V and J are TRBV7-8 and TRBJ2-2; possible D gene TRBD2, 6 bases. Germline lookup yields CDR1 SGHVS and CDR2 FQNEAQ. Trimming shortened V by 5 bases and J by 4 bases, and 17 bases separated the two germline ends. The CDR3 has 16 amino acids. Here the CDR3 DNA reads TGTGCCAGCAGCCCAACTAGCACTGCTGCCACCGGGGAGCTGTTTTTT. Amino acid sequence: CASSPTSTAATGELFF. The variable domain in full, with the rest retrieved from reference TRBV7-8 and TRBJ2-2, is GAGVSQSPRYKVAKRGQDVALRCDPISGHVSLFWYQQALGQGPEFLTYFQNEAQLDKSGLPSDRFFAERPEGSVSTLKIQRTQQEDSAVYLCASSPTSTAATGELFFGEGSRLTVL.

This clone was counted a single time. The CDR3 DNA sequence: TGTGCCAGCAGTGGTGGAGGGGTAGCGGGAGTATACGAGCAGTACTTC. As protein: CASSGGGVAGVYEQYF. The chain carries TRBV6-1 and TRBJ2-7; 9 bases map to TRBD2. The germline gives CDR1 MNHNS, CDR2 SASEGT. The CDR3 runs to 16 residues. The V and J ends lost 4 bases and 4 bases, in that order; junction bases with no gene match: 11.

Here the CDR3 reads CASHPGFGYGYTF. The CDR3 DNA reads TGTGCCAGCCACCCGGGGTTTGGCTATGGCTACACCTTC. The rearrangement joins TRBV27 to TRBJ1-2; D remains ambiguous. Germline assignment: CDR1 MNHEY and CDR2 SMNVEV (reference sequence). Trimming left V 8 bases short and J 4 bases short, with 14 bases between. The CDR3 sequence is 13 residues long.

V gene TRBV28 combines with J gene TRBJ2-5; TRBD2 matches at 13 bases. This CDR3 has 17 residues. Germline CDR1 and CDR2: MDHEN and SYDVKM. Losses at the gene ends were 5 bases for V and 3 bases for J; bases not matched to a gene: 9. CDR3 coding DNA: TGTGCCAGCAGTCTCCCAGCCGGGACTAGCGGGGAAGAGACCCAGTACTTC. This sequence encodes CASSLPAGTSGEETQYF.

In this sample, this clone turned up a few times. This sequence joins TRBV5-1 and TRBJ2-5, with D perhaps matching TRBD1 (6 bases). Trimming took 0 bases from V and 4 from J, leaving 7 bases between them. Germline values: CDR1 SGHRS, CDR2 YFSETQ. The length of the CDR3 is 13 residues. CDR3 nucleotide sequence: TGCGCCAGCAGCTTGGAGGGGGTAGAGACCCAGTACTTC. Protein product: CASSLEGVETQYF.

The chain carries TRBV7-2 and TRBJ2-2; D is ambiguous. CDR1 SGHTA and CDR2 FQGNSA come from the germline V gene. The CDR3 totals 14 residues. The V and J ends lost 5 bases and 7 bases respectively, with 14 bases between them. CDR3 residues: CASSPDMYFGELFF. CDR3 nucleotide sequence: TGTGCCAGCAGCCCCGACATGTACTTCGGGGAGCTGTTTTTT.

The genes are TRBV5-1 and TRBJ2-1, with 10 nucleotides matching TRBD2. Germline CDR1 SGHRS, CDR2 YFSETQ. The CDR3 spans 15 residues. The V and J ends lost 0 bases and 5 bases, in that order; junction bases with no gene match: 2. The CDR3 loop reads CASSLELAGNNEQFF. Here the CDR3 DNA reads TGCGCCAGCAGCTTGGAACTAGCGGGGAACAATGAGCAGTTCTTC.

For the CDR3, the DNA is TGTGCCAGCAGCCCCCGGGGACAGGGAAAACAAGATACGCAGTATTTT. This gives the protein CASSPRGQGKQDTQYF. This chain connects TRBV9 to TRBJ2-3; 9 bases align to TRBD1. This CDR3 spans 16 amino acids. The J segment lost 5 bases and the V segment lost 4 bases, leaving 11 bases of the junction unmatched. The germline V gene encodes CDR1 SGDLS and CDR2 YYNGEE.

The chain uses TRBV28 and TRBJ2-3; maybe TRBD2 (6 bases). CDR3 size: 15 residues. V lost 2 bases to trimming and J lost 6 bases, with 15 bases between them. From germline, CDR1 is MDHEN and CDR2 SYDVKM. CDR3 sequence reads: CASSLGGIGADTQYF. The DNA of the CDR3 is TGTGCCAGCAGTTTAGGGGGGATTGGGGCGGATACGCAGTATTTT.

The gene calls are TRBV7-9 and TRBJ2-5; 9 bases line up with TRBD1. The CDR3 is 16 residues long. Trimming removed 0 bases from V and 5 bases from J; junction bases left unmatched: 7. Germline CDR1 SEHNR, CDR2 FQNEAQ (reference sequence). The CDR3 region has the DNA TGTGCCAGCAGCTTAGCGAGCGGGACAGGGACGGAGACCCAGTACTTC. Amino acid sequence: CASSLASGTGTETQYF.

The chain uses TRBV10-2 and TRBJ2-2; 7 bases are a match to TRBD2. This CDR3 is 15 amino acids long. Germline V lookup: CDR1 WSHSY, CDR2 SAAADI. Losses at the gene ends were 7 bases for V and 2 bases for J; bases not matched to a gene: 7. Written as DNA, the CDR3 is TGCGCCAGCATCTCCGGACTAGTCAACACCGGGGAGCTGTTTTTT. Residues: CASISGLVNTGELFF.

This clone has a single count. The J gene is TRBJ2-3, the V gene TRBV30; 11 bases map to TRBD1. The CDR3 consists of 17 residues. V lost 0 bases to trimming and J lost 4 bases; unmatched junction nucleotides: 9. The germline CDR1 and CDR2 sequences are GTSNPN and SVGIG (reference sequence). The CDR3 DNA follows: TGTGCCTGGAGTGTACTAAGGACAGGGGGCGCTTCAGATACGCAGTATTTT. Translating it yields CAWSVLRTGGASDTQYF. The entire variable domain, with the rest obtained from reference TRBV30 and TRBJ2-3, is as follows: SQTIHQWPATLVQPVGSPLSLECTVEGTSNPNLYWYRQAAGRGLQLLFYSVGIGQISSEVPQNLSASRPQDRQFILSSKKLLLSDSGFYLCAWSVLRTGGASDTQYFGPGTRLTVL.

The chain recombines TRBV29-1 with TRBJ2-2; D is ambiguous. The CDR3 spans 13 residues. From germline, CDR1 is SQVTM and CDR2 ANQGSEA. Trimming removed 5 bases from V and 0 bases from J, with 7 bases in between. CDR3 amino acids: CSVYSANTGELFF. CDR3 coding DNA: TGCAGCGTTTATTCCGCGAACACCGGGGAGCTGTTTTTT.

The gene calls are TRBV28 and TRBJ1-4; 9 nucleotides agree with TRBD1. The germline gives CDR1 MDHEN, CDR2 SYDVKM. This CDR3 region has 16 residues. Trimming cost V 5 bases and J 7 bases; bases outside gene matches: 11. The CDR3 sequence is CASSRSIGTGSEKLFF. The CDR3 region has the DNA TGTGCCAGCAGTCGCTCGATCGGGACAGGGAGTGAAAAACTGTTTTTT.

The CDR3 loop is CASGTGDSYEQYF. The CDR3 DNA follows: TGTGCCAGCGGGACAGGGGATTCCTACGAGCAGTACTTC. This sequence joins TRBV6-5 and TRBJ2-7; 10 bases line up with TRBD1. The CDR3 is made up of 13 amino acids. V lost 8 bases to trimming and J lost 1 base; unmatched junction nucleotides: 2. Germline CDR1 MNHEY, CDR2 SVGAGI.

The chain links TRBV7-9 to TRBJ1-2; a weak D match, TRBD1 (6 bases). The CDR3 sequence is 16 residues long. The V gene's germline CDR1 is SEHNR and CDR2 FQNEAQ (reference sequence). Trimming left V 7 bases short and J 3 bases short, with 21 bases between. CDR3 nucleotides: TGTGCCAGCACCCAAGACGGGGGGCGCTTCGACTATGGCTACACCTTC. It translates to CASTQDGGRFDYGYTF.

The chain carries TRBV4-3 and TRBJ2-3; 12 bases match TRBD2. This CDR3 region has 18 residues. Germline V gene sequence: CDR1 LGHNA, CDR2 YSLEER. The trim removed 5 bases at V and 2 bases at J, leaving 11 bases unmatched. Written as DNA, the CDR3 is TGCGCCAGCAGCACTCTAGCGGGGGGGCCGCCCCCCACAGATACGCAGTATTTT. Protein: CASSTLAGGPPPTDTQYF.

This clone was counted between two and nine times. This chain's CDR3 is CASSYSGYSGNTIYF. CDR3 bases: TGTGCCAGCAGTTACTCGGGCTACTCTGGAAACACCATATATTTT. This rearrangement joins TRBV6-5 to TRBJ1-3; D call uncertain. The V gene lost 0 bases and the J gene lost 0 bases, with 6 bases spanning the gap. The CDR3 loop spans 15 amino acids. Germline lookup yields CDR1 MNHEY and CDR2 SVGAGI.

This clone showed up just a few times. The rearrangement uses TRBV6-1 and TRBJ2-7; maybe TRBD1 (6 bases). This CDR3 has 15 amino acids. Per the germline V gene, CDR1 is MNHNS and CDR2 is SASEGT. Between the trimmed V and J ends, which lost 0 bases and 4 bases, there was a span of 13 bases. CDR3 loop: CASSEASAGVYEQYF. The DNA of the CDR3 is TGTGCCAGCAGTGAAGCGTCGGCAGGGGTATACGAGCAGTACTTC.

Turning to this clone: This sample also contains other DNA sequences that code for the same CDR3. V and J are TRBV5-4 and TRBJ2-1; perhaps TRBD1 as D (6 bases). The CDR3 spans 14 residues. V lost 5 bases and J lost 3, with 12 bases in between. Germline CDR1 and CDR2: SGHNT and YYREEE (reference sequence). The CDR3: CASSAWTVYNEQFF. CDR3 DNA: TGTGCCAGCAGTGCATGGACAGTCTACAATGAGCAGTTCTTC.

The CDR3 region is CASSQDGPGTSGTDTQYF. CDR3 nucleotides: TGTGCCAGCAGCCAAGATGGGCCCGGGACTAGCGGCACAGATACGCAGTATTTT. The V call is TRBV4-2, the J call TRBJ2-3; 10 bases are a match to TRBD2. Germline V gives CDR1 LGHNA, CDR2 YNFKEQ. The CDR3 spans 18 residues. Trimming took 0 bases from V and 1 from J; bases not matched to a gene: 7.